This TCR beta chain was profiled in a study of CD8 T cells in Susac syndrome. The germline gives CDR1 SGHAT, CDR2 FQNNGV. The CDR3 is 13 amino acids. Trimming stripped 7 bases from V and 4 bases from J, with 13 bases between. The multiple sclerosis control group was made up of treatment-naive patients with stable or active relapsing-remitting disease. Negative isolation was used for CD8+ and CD4+ T cells and FACS enrichment for TEMRA cells. With random hexamers, roughly 0.45 to 1 ug RNA was reverse transcribed. TCRdb re-called the immunoSEQ multiplex PCR reads with MiXCR, one entry per CDR3 protein. The data contain fewer than 250,000 distinct CDR3 sequences, 80% to 95% of them singletons.

The sample comprised CD8+ T cells from PBMCs. This clonotype originated in a human donor with multiple sclerosis. J is TRBJ1-1 and V is TRBV11-2, with D uncertain. As DNA, the CDR3 is TGTGCCAGCACCCCTATAAGAGGCACTGAAGCTTTCTTT. Protein product: CASTPIRGTEAFF.